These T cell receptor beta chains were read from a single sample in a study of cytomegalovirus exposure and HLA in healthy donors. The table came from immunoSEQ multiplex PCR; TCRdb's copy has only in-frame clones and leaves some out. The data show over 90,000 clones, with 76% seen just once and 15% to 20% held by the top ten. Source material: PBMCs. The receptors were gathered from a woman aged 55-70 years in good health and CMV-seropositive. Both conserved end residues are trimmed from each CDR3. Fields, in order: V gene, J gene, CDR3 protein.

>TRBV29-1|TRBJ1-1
SVCALDEAF
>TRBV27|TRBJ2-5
ASRQTAQETQY
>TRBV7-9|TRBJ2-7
SSSLKLYEQY
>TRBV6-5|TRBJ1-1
ASSYPGGGTEAF
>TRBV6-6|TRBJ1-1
ASTGGATEAF
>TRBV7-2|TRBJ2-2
ASSLAGITGELF
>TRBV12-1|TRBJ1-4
ASSFAGGGRPTNEKLF
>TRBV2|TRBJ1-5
ASRIQGVPQPQH
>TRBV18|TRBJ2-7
ASSPPGVYEQY
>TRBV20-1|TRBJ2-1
SASPSTTEF
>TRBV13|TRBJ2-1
ASSLGSRDEQF
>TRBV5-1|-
ASSSQGIVTSEQY
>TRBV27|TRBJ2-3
ASRFLGTDTQY
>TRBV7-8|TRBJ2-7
ASSSGTVSEQY
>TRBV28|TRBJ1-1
ASNWATKNTEAF
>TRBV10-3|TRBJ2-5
AISESRGAFETQY
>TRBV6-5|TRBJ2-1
ASSYSGRGNEQF
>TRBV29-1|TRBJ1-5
SAIGVSNQPQH
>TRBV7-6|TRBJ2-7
ASSPRQAGVGEQY
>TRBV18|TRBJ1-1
ASSSEGYNTEAF
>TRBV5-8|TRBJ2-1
ASSLVGQGLYEQF
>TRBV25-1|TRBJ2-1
ASNQAGSGEQF
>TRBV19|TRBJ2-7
ASSTRTSGKDSYEQY
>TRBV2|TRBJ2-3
ASRGSLTDTQY
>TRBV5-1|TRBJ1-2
ASSIAGGNYGYT
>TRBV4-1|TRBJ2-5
ASSPTDRGDWETQY
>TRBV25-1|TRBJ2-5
ASSAPGQGREEQY
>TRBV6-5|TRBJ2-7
ASSYGGPYHEQY
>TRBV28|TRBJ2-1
ASSPRTSGNNEQF
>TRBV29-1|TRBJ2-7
SVRRGGRGAGEQY
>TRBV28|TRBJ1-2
ASSPLPDYGYT
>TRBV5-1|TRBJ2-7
ASSMGQGSYEQY
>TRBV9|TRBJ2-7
ASSVAASGPGEQY
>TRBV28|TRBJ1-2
ASRLQGAPNYGYT
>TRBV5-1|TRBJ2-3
ASSFGASGDTQY
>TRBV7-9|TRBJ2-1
ASSARLAGGVEQF
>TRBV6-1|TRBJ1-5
ASRDPDRNQPQH
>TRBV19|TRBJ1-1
ASSITQNTEAF